The 23 T cell receptor beta chains in this list originate from one sample, sequenced in a study of blood T cell repertoires in COVID-19. Assay used: immunoSEQ multiplex PCR; TCRdb lists only in-frame clones, some missing. The sample holds a few hundred thousand clones, around 89% seen once. What was sequenced was peripheral blood. Receptor source: a man aged 25 to 45 with acute or convalescent COVID-19.

This clone occurred once. CDR3 protein: CATSREQWSGGYTF. The CDR3 DNA reads as TGTGCCACCAGCAGAGAGCAGTGGAGTGGTGGCTACACCTTC. The chain employs TRBV15 and TRBJ1-2; no firm D call. The CDR3 extends over 14 amino acids. Germline CDR1 is LNHNV and CDR2 is YYDKDF (reference sequence). V dropped 0 bases and J dropped 7 bases, with 12 bases sitting between them.

CDR3 sequence reads: CASSFGDTQYF. The CDR3 nucleotides read TGTGCCAGCAGCTTCGGGGATACGCAGTATTTT. The chain is built from TRBV11-2 and TRBJ2-3, with D unresolved. Per the germline V gene, CDR1 is SGHAT and CDR2 is FQNNGV. Trimming removed 3 bases at V and 6 bases at J, with 4 bases between. This CDR3 comprises 11 residues.

This clone was observed a few times. This chain uses TRBV6-5 with TRBJ2-7; 11 nucleotides match TRBD1. This CDR3 is built from 13 residues. Germline loops: CDR1 MNHEY, CDR2 SVGAGI. Losses at the gene ends were 6 bases for V and 3 bases for J; bases not matched to a gene: 1. The CDR3 DNA reads TGTGCCAGCAGAGGGACAGGGGGCTACGAGCAGTACTTC. Its protein is CASRGTGGYEQYF.

The V gene is TRBV9, the J gene TRBJ2-1; TRBD1 aligns across 11 bases. The CDR3 covers 14 residues. The germline gives CDR1 SGDLS, CDR2 YYNGEE. The J segment lost 9 bases and the V segment lost 4 bases, leaving 6 bases of the junction unmatched. CDR3 bases: TGTGCCAGCAGCCCGATCGGGACAGGGGGTGAGCAGTTCTTC. Its translation is CASSPIGTGGEQFF.

The chain is built from TRBV10-2 and TRBJ1-5; TRBD1 is a possible D gene (5 bases). The CDR3 spans 14 residues. Trimming took 3 bases from V and 7 from J, leaving 13 bases between them. Germline values: CDR1 WSHSY, CDR2 SAAADI. CDR3 protein: CASSDIGAWQPQHF. CDR3 coding DNA: TGCGCCAGCAGTGATATTGGGGCATGGCAGCCCCAGCATTTT.

The chain uses TRBV28 and TRBJ2-7, with 10 nucleotides matching TRBD2. Germline-derived CDR1 and CDR2 are MDHEN and SYDVKM. This CDR3 contains 16 residues. The J segment lost 7 bases and the V segment lost 6 bases, leaving 15 bases of the junction unmatched. The CDR3, as DNA: TGTGCCAGCAGCCCAGCGGGGGGGGGCCGGATGAGGGAGCAGTACTTC. It encodes CASSPAGGGRMREQYF. Complete variable domain (other parts from reference TRBV28 and TRBJ2-7): DVKVTQSSRYLVKRTGEKVFLECVQDMDHENMFWYRQDPGLGLRLIYFSYDVKMKEKGDIPEGYSVSREKKERFSLILESASTNQTSMYLCASSPAGGGRMREQYFGPGTRLTVT.

This clone showed up just a few times. This chain connects TRBV18 to TRBJ1-2, with 7 nucleotides matching TRBD1. Germline V CDR1 and CDR2: KGHSH, LQKENI. Trimming cost V 2 bases and J 7 bases; bases outside gene matches: 7. The CDR3 is 14 amino acids. The chain's CDR3 is CASSPTAQGSGYTF. CDR3 nucleotides: TGTGCCAGCTCACCAACCGCACAGGGGAGTGGCTACACCTTC.

This clone was seen only once. V is TRBV6-5 and J is TRBJ2-1; TRBD2 matches 8 bases. Trimming took 8 bases from V and 4 from J; bases not matched to a gene: 10. There are 15 residues in the CDR3. The V gene's germline CDR1 is MNHEY and CDR2 SVGAGI. The CDR3 bases are TGTGCCAGCCAAAGAAGACTAGCGTCTTACAATGAGCAGTTCTTC. Protein product: CASQRRLASYNEQFF.

The V gene is TRBV5-4, the J gene TRBJ1-6; the D is unclear. The V gene lost 0 bases and the J gene lost 10 bases, with 8 bases spanning the gap. The CDR3 totals 13 residues. Germline V lookup: CDR1 SGHNT, CDR2 YYREEE (reference sequence). This chain's CDR3 is CASSLGHNSPLHF. CDR3 in DNA: TGTGCCAGCAGCTTGGGGCACAACTCACCCCTCCACTTT.

The chain has TRBV6-2 or TRBV6-3 and TRBJ1-1; the match to TRBD1 covers 12 bases. The germline CDR1 and CDR2 sequences are MNHEY and SVGEGT. The CDR3 totals 16 residues. The ends lost 2 bases at V and 9 bases at J; junction bases unmatched: 10. CDR3 nucleotides: TGTGCCAGCAGTTACGATCCGGGACAGGGGGCTTCTAAAGCTTTCTTT. Protein product: CASSYDPGQGASKAFF.

This chain joins TRBV11-3 and TRBJ2-7; the match to TRBD1 covers 7 bases. The V gene's germline CDR1 is SGHNT and CDR2 YENEEA. After removal of 6 bases from V and 2 bases from J, the junction contained 10 bases not matched to a gene. CDR3 length: 15 amino acids. The chain's CDR3 is CASSFNRDRAYEQYF. The DNA of the CDR3 is TGTGCCAGCAGTTTCAACCGGGACAGAGCCTACGAGCAGTACTTC.

J is TRBJ1-2 and V is TRBV28; no reliable D call. This CDR3 has 13 residues. The V end lost 5 bases, the J end lost 4 bases, and 11 bases lay between the germline ends. Germline V gives CDR1 MDHEN, CDR2 SYDVKM. CDR3 coding DNA: TGTGCCAGCAGTCCCATTTGGAGCTATGGCTACACCTTC. This translates into CASSPIWSYGYTF.

The chain joins TRBV6-5 to TRBJ1-6; no clear D gene. The germline CDR1 and CDR2 sequences are MNHEY and SVGAGI. The V end lost 6 bases, the J end lost 9 bases, and 18 bases lay between the germline ends. This CDR3 has 15 residues. The CDR3 nucleotides are TGTGCCAGCAGCGACACGTACGTCGGAGGTTCACCCCTCCACTTT. It is translated as CASSDTYVGGSPLHF.

This rearrangement joins TRBV10-1 to TRBJ2-2; 9 positions match TRBD1. V shed 6 bases and J 4 bases; nucleotides not matched to a gene: 6. The CDR3 has 15 residues. CDR1 and CDR2 from the germline V gene are WNHNN and SYGVQD (reference sequence). CDR3 DNA: TGCGCCAGCAGGGCCGGGACAGGGCCCACCGGGGAGCTGTTTTTT. It specifies CASRAGTGPTGELFF.

The chain has TRBV3-1 (or the pseudogene TRBV3-2) and TRBJ1-2; D possibly corresponds to TRBD1 (6 bases). CDR1 LGHDT and CDR2 YNNKEL come from the germline V gene (reference sequence). V was clipped by 4 bases and J by 2 bases, with 17 bases between them. The CDR3 is 16 amino acids. CDR3 bases: TGTGCCAGCAGCCCGACTCCGGACAGTGGGAACTATGGCTACACCTTC. Amino acid sequence: CASSPTPDSGNYGYTF.

The V call is TRBV2, the J call TRBJ1-1; D not resolved. The V gene lost 0 bases and the J gene lost 8 bases, with 7 bases spanning the gap. The CDR3 is 12 amino acids. Germline V gives CDR1 SNHLY, CDR2 FYNNEI. CDR3 sequence (DNA): TGTGCCAGCAGTGAAGCGTTCAGAGAAGCTTTCTTT. Translating it yields CASSEAFREAFF.

This clone was seen just once. The chain is built from TRBV29-1 and TRBJ2-1; a weak D match, TRBD2 (6 bases). This CDR3 is 16 amino acids long. V lost 7 bases, J lost 8 bases, and 27 bases lay in between. Germline CDR1 reads SQVTM; CDR2 reads ANQGSEA. DNA for the CDR3: TGCAGCGCGCTGGGGTTAATAGGCGGGATAGACGATGAGCAGTTCTTC. Its protein product is CSALGLIGGIDDEQFF.

The rearrangement uses TRBV19 and TRBJ1-5; D not certain. The V end lost 3 bases, the J end lost 5 bases, and 11 bases lay between the germline ends. Germline CDR1 is LNHDA and CDR2 is SQIVND (reference sequence). This CDR3 comprises 14 residues. In nucleotides, the CDR3 is TGTGCCAGTAGTATTGAGGGTTGGGATCAGCCCCAGCATTTT. Protein sequence: CASSIEGWDQPQHF.

The V gene is TRBV4-1, the J gene TRBJ1-5; TRBD1 agrees at 8 bases. The CDR3 contains 14 residues. Germline assignment: CDR1 MGHRA and CDR2 YSYEKL. The V gene end was trimmed by 3 bases and the J gene end by 6 bases; junction bases not matched to a gene: 4. The CDR3 sequence is CASSHGQGGQPQHF. In DNA, the CDR3 is TGCGCCAGCAGCCACGGACAGGGTGGTCAGCCCCAGCATTTT.

This clone was seen more than once but under ten times. The sample contains more than one DNA sequence encoding this CDR3. The V gene is TRBV15, the J gene TRBJ1-1; 8 positions agree with TRBD1. Trimming at V came to 0 bases and at J to 4 bases, leaving 4 bases not matched to a gene. Per germline, CDR1 LNHNV and CDR2 YYDKDF (reference sequence). This CDR3 region has 15 residues. DNA of the CDR3: TGTGCCACCAGCAGAGACCAGGGGGCGGTCACTGAAGCTTTCTTT. This encodes CATSRDQGAVTEAFF.

V and J are TRBV5-5 and TRBJ2-1; 7 bases are a match to TRBD1. V dropped 4 bases and J dropped 0; count of bases not matched to a gene: 10. The CDR3 contains 17 residues. Germline CDR1 SGHKS, CDR2 YYEKEE (reference sequence). Here the CDR3 DNA reads TGTGCCAGCAGCAGCATTCTCAGGGGGAGCTCCTACAATGAGCAGTTCTTC. Its translation: CASSSILRGSSYNEQFF.

The chain employs TRBV9 and TRBJ1-1; no definite D call. V lost 2 bases to trimming and J lost 3 bases, with 8 bases between them. This CDR3 is built from 13 residues. Germline loops: CDR1 SGDLS, CDR2 YYNGEE. CDR3 amino acids: CASSVKPDTEAFF. The CDR3 nucleotides read TGTGCCAGCAGCGTCAAGCCGGACACTGAAGCTTTCTTT.

This clone has just a few counts. The rearrangement uses TRBV19 and TRBJ1-5, with D possibly being TRBD1 (5 bases). Germline assignment: CDR1 LNHDA and CDR2 SQIVND (reference sequence). CDR3 length: 15 residues. V lost 6 bases, J lost 0 bases, and 12 bases lay in between. The CDR3 coding sequence is TGTGCCAGTAGACAGGATCTATATAGCAATCAGCCCCAGCATTTT. Translation gives CASRQDLYSNQPQHF. The variable domain in full, completed from reference TRBV19 and TRBJ1-5, reads DGGITQSPKYLFRKEGQNVTLSCEQNLNHDAMYWYRQDPGQGLRLIYYSQIVNDFQKGDIAEGYSVSREKKESFPLTVTSAQKNPTAFYLCASRQDLYSNQPQHFGDGTRLSIL.